This note documents a single T cell receptor beta chain sequence. Its antigen is not yet known. No much larger clonotype is one base removed from it; base qualities were not supplied. The data derive from a study of OX40 agonist ivuxolimab in advanced cancers. Turning to the overall study: The costimulatory receptor OX40 (CD134) was targeted by ivuxolimab, a fully human IgG2 agonistic monoclonal antibody. Intravenous ivuxolimab was administered to patients every 2 weeks at six dose levels: 0.01, 0.1, 0.3, 1.5, 3 and 10 mg/kg. Among the approximately 50 dose-escalation patients, around 20 had hepatocellular carcinoma, about 15 melanoma, 9 renal cell carcinoma and 9 head and neck cancer. In the dose-escalation cohort, 70% to 85% of patients were male, and the mean age was 60 years with a range of about 20 to 90. Patients were allowed to have had prior anti-PD-1, anti-PD-L1 or anti-CTLA-4 therapy, and approximately 43% of the dose-escalation patients had previously received checkpoint inhibitors. Three dose-escalation patients achieved partial responses, one with hepatocellular carcinoma and two with cutaneous melanoma. The point of sequencing TCRbeta in the periphery was to test whether ivuxolimab changed TCR sequence diversity and drove clonal T-cell expansion. The paper describes the monotherapy dose-escalation part (N = 52 patients) of the phase I trial of ivuxolimab.

Genomic DNA was extracted from sorted cells for sequencing of the TCRbeta CDR3 region. TCRbeta CDR3 regions were sequenced using the immunoSEQ Assay. TCRdb took over this immuneACCESS table, retaining in-frame rearrangements with V and J assigned. Such tables are incomplete; in checked studies, under half of the missing clones stem from an unresolved V gene, and the remainder is unexplained. Present in this sample are 20,000 to 25,000 clones, about four fifths of which were seen just once. Together, the top ten hold around 29% of the sample. General conclusions and limits of the study: After ivuxolimab, more expanded clones were found on average in CD8+ T cells than in CD4+ T cells. Clonal expansion of both CD4+ and CD8+ blood T cells was observed from baseline to week 6 at doses 0.1 to 3.0 mg/kg. The antigen specificity of the clonally expanded peripheral T cells was not determined. In partial responders in the 0.1-3.0 mg/kg groups, normalized peripheral clonal expansion was found to be among the lowest, especially among CD8+ T cells. Low levels of normalized T-cell clonal expansion were also seen in some patients who did not respond.

The trial excluded patients who had a history of autoimmune disease or were on systemic immunosuppression. In every dose cohort, peripheral blood was drawn for TCR sequencing at baseline, cycle 4 day 1, and cycle 7 day 1. The samples were taken from a phase I, first-in-human, multicenter, open-label dose-escalation trial of ivuxolimab. Adults with locally advanced or metastatic melanoma, renal cell, hepatocellular, or head and neck squamous cell carcinoma were enrolled in the trial. Before TCR sequencing, CD4+ T cells and CD8+ T cells from peripheral blood were sorted into separate populations. The junction shows trimming of 3 bases on V and 1 base on J, plus 11 bases between the germline ends. The germline V gene provides CDR1 SGDLS and CDR2 YYNGEE. The CDR3 numbers 14 residues from cysteine through phenylalanine. The sequence is cut down to CDR3 DNA, 42 bases in frame from base 1.

Sequencing used CD4+ or CD8+ T cells sorted from blood, obtained in a trial of the OX40 agonist ivuxolimab. The source of this sequence is an adult with an advanced solid tumor such as melanoma, head and neck, liver or kidney cancer. The rearranged chain carries TRBV9 and TRBJ2-7; a confident D gene designation cannot be given. CDR3 sequence: CASSAADGSYEQYF. The bases read TGTGCCAGCAGCGCCGCGGACGGATCCTACGAGCAGTACTTC. Where the CDR3 stops, the reference TRBV9 and TRBJ2-7 genes take over; the full variable domain is DSGVTQTPKHLITATGQRVTLRCSPRSGDLSVYWYQQSLDQGLQFLIQYYNGEERAKGNILERFSAQQFPDLHSELNLSSLELGDSALYFCASSAADGSYEQYFGPGTRLTVT.